One and the same sample provided the 26 T cell receptor beta chains below, sequenced in a study of CD8 T cells in ankylosing spondylitis. One entry per CDR3 protein results from TCRdb running MiXCR on the 5' RACE reads. The profile shows a few hundred thousand distinct CDR3 sequences, under 20% of them singletons. Study findings and constraints: Typical of ankylosing spondylitis blood, it appeared, was a TCR beta motif of eight highly homologous variants.

Their target antigens are unknown. Sequencing input: blood, either unsorted or a sorted T cell fraction (not recorded which). These receptors all come from a male donor with ankylosing spondylitis.

This clonotype was seen a few times. The chain has TRBV28 and TRBJ2-7; D not resolved. In germline, CDR1 is MDHEN, CDR2 SYDVKM. The V end was cut by 3 bases, the J end by 0 bases, with 9 bases between. There are 14 residues in the CDR3. DNA for the CDR3: TGTGCCAGCAGTTTTCCATGGACCTCCTACGAGCAGTACTTC. Translated: CASSFPWTSYEQYF.

This clonotype was counted between two and nine times. V usage is TRBV6-2 or TRBV6-3 and J usage is TRBJ2-1; unclear D gene. Trimming took 2 bases from V and 0 from J, leaving 8 bases between them. The CDR3 extends over 15 amino acids. Per the germline V gene, CDR1 is MNHEY and CDR2 is SVGEGT. The CDR3 bases are TGTGCCAGCAGTTACGCGGCCCTCTCCTACAATGAGCAGTTCTTC. It is translated as CASSYAALSYNEQFF.

This clonotype was seen more than once but under ten times. The chain employs TRBV28 and TRBJ2-5; 8 nucleotides align to TRBD2. The CDR3 has 14 residues. Germline CDR1 MDHEN, CDR2 SYDVKM. V lost 8 bases, J lost 4 bases, and 9 bases stayed unmatched. The DNA for the CDR3 is TGTGCCAGCGCCTCGGGGGGGCCAGTAGAGACCCAGTACTTC. Amino acid sequence: CASASGGPVETQYF.

This chain uses TRBV7-6 with TRBJ2-2; D remains unclear. V dropped 6 bases and J dropped 1 base, with 9 bases sitting between them. Germline V gene sequence: CDR1 SGHVS, CDR2 FNYEAQ. The CDR3 contains 14 residues. The chain's CDR3 is CASRSAGNTGELFF. In DNA, the CDR3 is TGTGCCAGCAGGTCCGCAGGGAACACCGGGGAGCTGTTTTTT.

This rearrangement joins TRBV5-5 to TRBJ1-2; 10 bases align to TRBD1. The germline CDR1 and CDR2 sequences are SGHKS and YYEKEE (reference sequence). The ends lost 4 bases at V and 4 bases at J; junction bases unmatched: 7. The CDR3 sequence is 15 residues long. This chain's CDR3 is CASSPLDRGSYGYTF. The CDR3, as DNA: TGTGCCAGCAGCCCCCTGGACAGGGGGAGCTATGGCTACACCTTC.

This clonotype has ten or more counts. This chain uses TRBV12-3 or TRBV12-4 with TRBJ2-5; 8 bases are shared with TRBD2. J lost 1 base, V lost 2 bases, and 0 bases had no gene match. The CDR3 consists of 14 residues. The CDR3 nucleotides are TGTGCCAGCAGTTTACGGGGGGGCCAAGAGACCCAGTACTTC. The encoded protein is CASSLRGGQETQYF.

This clonotype was detected many times. The V gene is TRBV5-1, the J gene TRBJ2-2; a possible D gene is TRBD1 (6 bases). Per the germline V gene, CDR1 is SGHRS and CDR2 is YFSETQ. Trimming took 3 bases from V and 4 from J, leaving 10 bases between them. There are 14 residues in the CDR3. CDR3 coding DNA: TGCGCCAGCAGCTACAGGGATCTCACCGGGGAGCTGTTTTTT. This sequence encodes CASSYRDLTGELFF. Looking up the rest from reference TRBV5-1 and TRBJ2-2 gives the full variable domain: KAGVTQTPRYLIKTRGQQVTLSCSPISGHRSVSWYQQTPGQGLQFLFEYFSETQRNKGNFPGRFSGRQFSNSRSEMNVSTLELGDSALYLCASSYRDLTGELFFGEGSRLTVL.

This rearrangement joins TRBV5-1 to TRBJ2-5; no definite D call. Germline-derived CDR1 and CDR2 are SGHRS and YFSETQ. Trimming took 0 bases from V and 5 from J, leaving 11 bases between them. This CDR3 contains 14 residues. CDR3 bases: TGCGCCAGCAGCTTGGCCTGGGCACGTGAGACCCAGTACTTC. Amino acids: CASSLAWARETQYF.

V usage is TRBV6-5 and J usage is TRBJ2-1, with D possibly matching TRBD2 (7 bases). V was cut by 1 base and J by 7 bases, with 14 bases left in between. This CDR3 spans 15 amino acids. The germline gives CDR1 MNHEY, CDR2 SVGAGI. DNA for the CDR3: TGTGCCAGCAGTTACTTAGGGGGGGCGGAAAATGAGCAGTTCTTC. This sequence encodes CASSYLGGAENEQFF.

This clonotype came up a few times. The chain is built from TRBV7-2 and TRBJ1-4; TRBD1 is a possible D gene (5 bases). The CDR3 length is 12 residues. V lost 3 bases and J 8 bases, leaving 7 bases between the germline ends. The germline CDR1 and CDR2 sequences are SGHTA and FQGNSA. The chain's CDR3 is CASSFQGEKLFF. In DNA, the CDR3 is TGTGCCAGCAGCTTTCAGGGCGAAAAACTGTTTTTT. The full variable domain, in which reference TRBV7-2 and TRBJ1-4 provide the parts outside the CDR3, is GAGVSQSPSNKVTEKGKDVELRCDPISGHTALYWYRQSLGQGLEFLIYFQGNSAPDKSGLPSDRFSAERTGGSVSTLTIQRTQQEDSAVYLCASSFQGEKLFFGSGTQLSVL.

The chain carries TRBV10-3 and TRBJ2-7; the D gene could be TRBD1 or TRBD2 (5 bases each). CDR3 size: 11 residues. V lost 2 bases, J lost 9 bases, and 8 bases lay in between. Germline loops: CDR1 ENHRY, CDR2 SYGVKD. The CDR3 nucleotides read TGTGCCATCAGTGAGGGGACGGGGCAGTACTTC. It specifies CAISEGTGQYF.

This clonotype showed up just a few times. The chain recombines TRBV29-1 with TRBJ1-2, with 7 bases aligning to TRBD1. This CDR3 comprises 13 residues. Germline V gives CDR1 SQVTM, CDR2 ANQGSEA. V shed 6 bases, J shed 7 bases, and the junction held 11 bases outside the gene matches. This CDR3 is CSVGPRTGGGYTF. The CDR3 nucleotides are TGCAGCGTGGGCCCCAGGACAGGCGGTGGCTACACCTTC.

This sequence joins TRBV6-5 and TRBJ1-1; TRBD1 agrees at 10 bases. The CDR3 length is 13 residues. J was trimmed by 11 bases and V by 2 bases; bases with no gene match: 5. The germline gives CDR1 MNHEY, CDR2 SVGAGI. The CDR3 loop is CASSYPGQGGAFF. The CDR3 DNA reads TGTGCCAGCAGTTACCCTGGACAGGGGGGGGCTTTCTTT.

This clonotype was recorded a few times. The chain combines TRBV20-1 with TRBJ2-4; possibly TRBD2 for D (6 bases). The germline V gene encodes CDR1 DFQATT and CDR2 SNEGSKA (reference sequence). CDR3 length: 13 amino acids. The germline V and J ends were trimmed by 4 bases and 2 bases, with 9 bases remaining between them. The DNA for the CDR3 is TGCAGTGCTACCCGGGACTCCAAAAACATTCAGTACTTC. Translating it yields CSATRDSKNIQYF.

This clonotype was recorded at least ten times. The chain is built from TRBV4-2 and TRBJ1-2, with D perhaps TRBD1 (5 bases). Trimming removed 1 base from V and 8 bases from J, with 17 bases in between. The V gene's germline CDR1 is LGHNA and CDR2 YNFKEQ. CDR3 size: 15 residues. CDR3 region: CASSQGAGSTEGYTF. The CDR3 DNA reads as TGTGCCAGCAGCCAAGGGGCAGGGAGTACGGAGGGCTACACCTTC.

The chain links TRBV4-2 to TRBJ2-3; possible D gene TRBD2, 6 bases. The V and J ends lost 0 bases and 1 base respectively, with 11 bases between them. Germline loops: CDR1 LGHNA, CDR2 YNFKEQ. The CDR3 is 16 amino acids. CDR3 amino acids: CASSQDGASGTDTQYF. In DNA, the CDR3 is TGTGCCAGCAGCCAAGATGGAGCTAGCGGCACAGATACGCAGTATTTT.

This clonotype was seen more than once but under ten times. J is TRBJ2-4 and V is TRBV29-1; 10 bases are shared with TRBD1. The CDR3 contains 16 residues. With 4 bases clipped from V and 3 bases from J, the junction kept 9 bases outside the gene matches. CDR1 and CDR2 (germline): SQVTM, ANQGSEA. CDR3 DNA: TGCAGCGTTGGGGGCGGACAGGGGGTCAACAAAAACATTCAGTACTTC. Protein: CSVGGGQGVNKNIQYF.

The rearrangement links TRBV6-1 to TRBJ1-1; D may be TRBD1 (5 bases). CDR3 length equals 13 residues. The V end lost 4 bases, the J end lost 4 bases, and 10 bases lay between the germline ends. Per the germline V gene, CDR1 is MNHNS and CDR2 is SASEGT. CDR3 sequence reads: CASSVVRVTEAFF. CDR3 bases: TGTGCCAGCAGTGTTGTCAGGGTCACTGAAGCTTTCTTT.

The rearrangement joins TRBV4-1 to TRBJ1-1; 8 bases map to TRBD1. The CDR3 runs to 15 residues. Germline V gene lookup returns CDR1 MGHRA and CDR2 YSYEKL. V dropped 6 bases and J dropped 3; count of bases not matched to a gene: 9. In DNA, the CDR3 is TGCGCCAGCAGTTCAACACAGGGGGTGGACACTGAAGCTTTCTTT. Amino acids: CASSSTQGVDTEAFF.

The genes are TRBV7-6 and TRBJ2-5; TRBD2 agrees at 12 bases. Germline V gene lookup returns CDR1 SGHVS and CDR2 FNYEAQ. This CDR3 region has 20 residues. The V and J ends lost 1 base and 5 bases, in that order; junction bases with no gene match: 17. CDR3: CASSLGLLAGGMGVRETQYF. The CDR3 DNA follows: TGTGCCAGCAGCTTAGGTCTACTAGCGGGAGGAATGGGAGTAAGGGAGACCCAGTACTTC.

The chain carries TRBV30 and TRBJ2-2, with D perhaps TRBD2 (5 bases). The CDR3 totals 15 residues. Germline V lookup: CDR1 GTSNPN, CDR2 SVGIG (reference sequence). V was clipped by 0 bases and J by 0 bases, with 8 bases between them. The CDR3 DNA follows: TGTGCCTGGAGTGTACTCGGGGCGAACACCGGGGAGCTGTTTTTT. Its protein is CAWSVLGANTGELFF.

This clonotype turned up a few times. CDR3 DNA sequence: TGTGCCAGCACATTAAGACAGGCGAACACTGAAGCTTTCTTT. Translating it yields CASTLRQANTEAFF. The V call is TRBV7-2, the J call TRBJ1-1, with D tentatively TRBD1 (6 bases). The CDR3 is 14 amino acids. The germline V gene encodes CDR1 SGHTA and CDR2 FQGNSA. The V end was cut by 7 bases, the J end by 1 base, with 13 bases between.

The chain links TRBV7-2 to TRBJ2-1; 7 bases are shared with TRBD2. CDR3 length: 15 amino acids. J gave up 0 bases and V 5 bases, and 4 bases lay outside the gene matches. The germline gives CDR1 SGHTA, CDR2 FQGNSA. The CDR3 loop is CASSRLAVSYNEQFF. In nucleotides, the CDR3 is TGTGCCAGCAGCCGCCTAGCGGTCTCCTACAATGAGCAGTTCTTC.

This clonotype was counted a few times. This sequence joins TRBV20-1 and TRBJ2-1; TRBD2 might be the D (5 bases). V lost 3 bases and J 2 bases, leaving 8 bases between the germline ends. CDR3 size: 13 residues. The germline V gene has CDR1 DFQATT and CDR2 SNEGSKA (reference sequence). The CDR3 nucleotides are TGCAGTGCTAGGGAGGAAACCTACAATGAGCAGTTCTTC. Translated: CSAREETYNEQFF.

Only a few counts were recorded for this clonotype. The V and J genes are TRBV5-1 and TRBJ2-2, with no clear D. V was cut by 2 bases and J by 2 bases, with 13 bases left in between. The V gene's germline CDR1 is SGHRS and CDR2 YFSETQ. CDR3 length: 16 residues. CDR3 sequence: CASSLVTTFNTGELFF. Written as DNA, the CDR3 is TGCGCCAGCAGCTTAGTCACCACGTTTAACACCGGGGAGCTGTTTTTT.

V usage is TRBV5-1 and J usage is TRBJ1-1; D unclear. Germline CDR1 SGHRS, CDR2 YFSETQ. V was pared by 4 bases and J by 1 base, with 8 bases between. This CDR3 comprises 13 residues. Here the CDR3 reads CASSQDWNTEAFF. The CDR3 DNA is TGCGCCAGCAGCCAGGACTGGAACACTGAAGCTTTCTTT.